This TCR beta chain stems from a study of cytomegalovirus exposure and HLA in healthy donors. This CDR3 region has 19 residues. Losses at the gene ends were 4 bases for V and 7 bases for J; bases not matched to a gene: 22. CDR1 is MGHRA and CDR2 is YSYEKL in the germline V gene. General study findings and limits: Researchers left out some V segments, among them TRBV6-2 and TRBV6-3, as indistinguishable. Reports indicated that the classifier achieved high specificity and sensitivity in diagnosing cytomegalovirus status. The HLA-A and HLA-B alleles of most subjects were reportedly predicted accurately from TCR beta sequences.

Details on this clone: Its antigen is unidentified.

Primers included in the PCR were 60 Vbeta and 13 Jbeta primers. Measured with immunoSEQ multiplex PCR; TCRdb has only the in-frame clones, and not every one. The sample contains about 170,000 clones, under 85% of which appear only once. The V and J genes are TRBV4-1 and TRBJ2-4; 7 nucleotides match TRBD1. Sequencing was carried out using PBMCs. This receptor was obtained from a young woman in good health and CMV-seropositive. For the CDR3, the DNA is TGCGCCAGCAGCCGGGGCATAGGTCAGGGGGTTCTAAAGGGGAACATTCAGTACTTC. This encodes CASSRGIGQGVLKGNIQYF.